This T cell receptor beta chain was recovered during a study of PD-L1 blockade in urothelial cancer. About the study: Blood was analyzed 3 weeks (second dose) and 6 weeks after treatment start.

Spiking each PCR with synthetic TCR analog templates was performed. Profiled with immunoSEQ multiplex PCR; TCRdb holds only in-frame clones, not every one. The repertoire holds roughly 110,000 clones, with under 95% as singletons. CDR1 and CDR2 from the germline V gene are GTSNPN and SVGIG (reference sequence). The CDR3 spans 11 residues. Trimming cost V 5 bases and J 10 bases, with 12 bases left between them. Noted time point: peripheral blood 6 weeks after treatment start. Patients were living with locally advanced or metastatic urothelial carcinoma. The chain combines TRBV30 with TRBJ2-1, with D possibly TRBD2 on 5 matching bases. This receptor was taken from a man aged 55 to 70 with urothelial cancer. Material: PBMCs, obtained around atezolizumab (anti-PD-L1) treatment. Here the CDR3 reads CAWGHSGEQFF. The CDR3 region has the DNA TGTGCCTGGGGTCACTCGGGAGAGCAGTTCTTC.